These T cell receptor beta chains were read from a single sample in a study of cytomegalovirus exposure and HLA in healthy donors. TCRdb keeps only in-frame clones here, not all; method: immunoSEQ multiplex PCR. This sample has around 170,000 clones, with around 80% found just once. The specimen sequenced was PBMCs. All receptors derive from a woman in her forties or fifties in good health and CMV-seropositive. CDR3s include the opening cysteine and the closing phenylalanine or tryptophan. A D gene is named only where the DNA matches it firmly. Clone size, where shown, is once, few, many, or a class for clones that have expanded.

>-|TRBJ2-3|-|TRBV7-9
CASRQRQSISTDTQYF
TGTGCCAGCAGGCAACGACAGTCCATCAGCACAGATACGCAGTATTTT
>-|TRBJ2-3|TRBD2|TRBV7-3
CASSPLLAGISDTQYF
TGTGCCAGCAGCCCATTACTAGCGGGCATATCGGATACGCAGTATTTT
>few|TRBJ2-2|-|TRBV7-2
CASSQAGGTGELFF
TGTGCCAGCAGCCAAGCGGGTGGCACCGGGGAGCTGTTTTTT
>once|TRBJ2-5|TRBD1|TRBV28
CASSLLRDRGETQYF
TGTGCCAGCAGTCTGCTCCGGGACAGGGGAGAGACCCAGTACTTC
>-|TRBJ1-6|TRBD1|TRBV5-1
CASSITGGPGARTPLHF
TGCGCCAGCAGCATAACAGGGGGGCCCGGGGCTAGGACACCCCTCCACTTT
>-|TRBJ2-5|TRBD2|TRBV5-1
CASSTGGGETQYF
TGCGCCAGCAGTACTGGGGGGGGAGAGACCCAGTACTTC
>-|TRBJ2-2|-|TRBV18
CASSLPGTRNTGELFF
TGTGCCAGCTCACTGCCGGGGACAAGAAACACCGGGGAGCTGTTTTTT
>-|TRBJ2-5|-|TRBV29-1
CSVEDLARETQYF
TGCAGCGTTGAAGATTTAGCTCGGGAGACCCAGTACTTC
>-|TRBJ1-2|-|TRBV7-9
CSVRELTNYGYTF
TGTTCCGTAAGGGAGTTAACTAACTATGGCTACACCTTC
>-|TRBJ2-7|-|TRBV7-8
CASTPQRRPGKYEQYF
TGTGCCAGCACCCCTCAGCGGCGGCCGGGTAAATACGAGCAGTACTTC
>-|TRBJ1-2|TRBD1|TRBV28
CASSLGQGAYGYTF
TGTGCCAGCAGTTTAGGGCAGGGGGCATATGGCTACACCTTC
>-|TRBJ1-1|-|TRBV9
CASSVGTTGFGWTEAFF
TGTGCCAGCAGCGTAGGGACGACAGGTTTTGGGTGGACTGAAGCTTTCTTT
>once|TRBJ2-3|-|TRBV6-6
CASSYYGDTQYF
TGTGCCAGCAGTTACTACGGGGATACGCAGTATTTT
>-|TRBJ1-2|-|TRBV7-9
CSSGGGLDGYTF
TGTTCCAGCGGCGGCGGCTTGGATGGCTACACCTTC
>few|TRBJ2-1|TRBD2|TRBV4-1
CASSQVPLTSGGNNEQFF
TGCGCCAGCAGCCAAGTCCCCCTCACTAGCGGGGGTAACAATGAGCAGTTCTTC
>-|TRBJ1-2|-|TRBV7-8
CASSLGGGQLYGYTF
TGTGCCAGCAGCTTAGGGGGCGGACAGCTCTATGGCTACACCTTC
>-|TRBJ2-5|TRBD1|TRBV29-1
CSVSDRGLSKTQYF
TGCAGCGTATCGGACAGGGGGCTATCTAAGACCCAGTACTTC
>-|TRBJ2-5|TRBD1|TRBV19
CASTSGGTQYF
TGTGCCAGTACATCAGGGGGGACCCAGTACTTC
>-|TRBJ2-7|TRBD1|TRBV18
CASSTGAPSSYEQYF
TGTGCCAGCTCCACAGGGGCCCCGAGCTCCTACGAGCAGTACTTC
>once|TRBJ2-1|TRBD2|TRBV4-3
CASSPRSSGGDYNEQFF
TGCGCCAGCAGCCCCCGATCTAGCGGGGGGGATTACAATGAGCAGTTCTTC
>-|TRBJ2-1|-|TRBV7-9
CSSSDNPGVSYNEQFF
TGTTCCAGCAGCGATAACCCCGGGGTCTCCTACAATGAGCAGTTCTTC